This TCR beta chain derives from a study of PD-1 blockade in classical Hodgkin lymphoma. Notes on this clone: Its specificity is unknown.

Every one of the patients relapsed after autologous stem cell transplantation (brentuximab vedotin exposure was variable). Study results and limitations: Patients who began taking nivolumab under 1 year after ASCT were left out.

Trimming removed 0 bases at V and 5 bases at J, with 2 bases between. From germline, CDR1 is SGHRS and CDR2 YFSETQ. The CDR3 totals 11 residues. Sequenced by immunoSEQ multiplex PCR; TCRdb stores in-frame clones only, minus some. The data show 40,000 to 65,000 clones, around 85% seen once. Specimen: peripheral blood mononuclear cells (PBMCs), collected at baseline. This chain connects TRBV5-1 to TRBJ2-5; D call uncertain. This sequence originates from a human donor with classical Hodgkin lymphoma. CDR3 bases: TGCGCCAGCAGCTTGGATGAGACCCAGTACTTC. This translates into CASSLDETQYF.